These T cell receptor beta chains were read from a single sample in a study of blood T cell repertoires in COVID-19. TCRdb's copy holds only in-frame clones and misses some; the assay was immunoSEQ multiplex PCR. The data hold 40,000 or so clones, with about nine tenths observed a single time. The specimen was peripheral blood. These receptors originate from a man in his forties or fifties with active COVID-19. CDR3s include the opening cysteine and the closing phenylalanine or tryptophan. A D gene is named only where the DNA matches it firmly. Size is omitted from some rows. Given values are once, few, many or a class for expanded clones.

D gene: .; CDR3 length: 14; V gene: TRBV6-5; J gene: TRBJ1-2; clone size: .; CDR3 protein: CASSSEGRRNGYTF; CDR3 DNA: TGTGCCAGCAGCTCCGAAGGGAGAAGGAATGGCTACACCTTC
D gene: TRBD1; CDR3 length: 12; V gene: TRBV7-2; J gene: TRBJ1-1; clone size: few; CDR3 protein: CASSMRQGKAFF; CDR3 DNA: TGTGCCAGCAGCATGAGACAGGGTAAGGCTTTCTTT
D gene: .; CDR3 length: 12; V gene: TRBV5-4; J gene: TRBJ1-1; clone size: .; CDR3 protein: CASSFRNTEAFF; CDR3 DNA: TGTGCCAGCAGCTTTCGGAACACTGAAGCTTTCTTT
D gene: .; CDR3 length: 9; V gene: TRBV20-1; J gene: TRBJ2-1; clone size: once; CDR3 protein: CSASLEQFF; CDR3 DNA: TGCAGTGCTAGCTTGGAGCAGTTCTTC
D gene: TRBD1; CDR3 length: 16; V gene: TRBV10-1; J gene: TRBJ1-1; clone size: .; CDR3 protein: CASSVNRGQGITEAFF; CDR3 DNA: TGCGCCAGCAGTGTTAACAGGGGCCAAGGGATCACTGAAGCTTTCTTT
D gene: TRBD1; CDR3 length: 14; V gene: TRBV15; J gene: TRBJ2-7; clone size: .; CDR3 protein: CATSRGTGGYEQYF; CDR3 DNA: TGTGCCACCAGCAGAGGGACAGGGGGCTACGAGCAGTACTTC
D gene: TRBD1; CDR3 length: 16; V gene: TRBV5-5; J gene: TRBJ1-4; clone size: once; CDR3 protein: CASSLPQGGGGEKLFF; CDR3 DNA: TGTGCCAGCAGCTTGCCGCAAGGAGGGGGCGGAGAAAAACTGTTTTTT
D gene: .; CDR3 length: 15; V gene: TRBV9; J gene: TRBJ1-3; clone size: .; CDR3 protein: CASSVGDFPGNTIYF; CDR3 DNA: TGTGCCAGCAGCGTAGGGGACTTTCCGGGAAACACCATATATTTT
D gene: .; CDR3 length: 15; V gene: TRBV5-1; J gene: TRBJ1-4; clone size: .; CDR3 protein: CASSPQTGNNEKLFF; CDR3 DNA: TGCGCCAGCAGCCCTCAGACAGGAAATAATGAAAAACTGTTTTTT
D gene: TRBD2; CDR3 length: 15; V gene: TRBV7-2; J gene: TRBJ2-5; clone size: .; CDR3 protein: CAIIEPRGGQETQYF; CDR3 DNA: TGTGCCATCATCGAACCACGGGGGGGCCAAGAGACCCAGTACTTC
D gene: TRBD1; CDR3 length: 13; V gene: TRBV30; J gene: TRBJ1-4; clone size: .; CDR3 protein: CAWGTGTNEKLFF; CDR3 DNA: TGTGCCTGGGGGACAGGTACTAATGAAAAACTGTTTTTT
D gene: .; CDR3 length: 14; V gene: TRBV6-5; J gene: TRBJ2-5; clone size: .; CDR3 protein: CASSYGRGRETQYF; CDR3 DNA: TGTGCCAGCAGTTACGGGCGGGGACGGGAGACCCAGTACTTC
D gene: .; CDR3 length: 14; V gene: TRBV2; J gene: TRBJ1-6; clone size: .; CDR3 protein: CASSARGFSSPLHF; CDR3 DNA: TGTGCCAGCAGTGCCAGAGGGTTCAGCTCACCCCTCCACTTT
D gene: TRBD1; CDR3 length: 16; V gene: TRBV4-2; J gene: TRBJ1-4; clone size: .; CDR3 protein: CASSQGSGTVGEKLFF; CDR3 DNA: TGTGCCAGCAGCCAAGGGTCCGGGACAGTGGGTGAAAAACTGTTTTTT
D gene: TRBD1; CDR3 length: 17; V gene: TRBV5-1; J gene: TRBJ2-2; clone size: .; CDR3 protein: CASSSVQGASLAGELFF; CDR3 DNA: TGCGCCAGCAGCTCGGTACAGGGGGCTAGTTTAGCCGGGGAGCTGTTTTTT
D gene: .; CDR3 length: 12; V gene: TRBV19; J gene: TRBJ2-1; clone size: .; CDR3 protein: CASSIRGNEQFF; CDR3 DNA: TGTGCCAGTAGTATAAGGGGGAATGAGCAGTTCTTC
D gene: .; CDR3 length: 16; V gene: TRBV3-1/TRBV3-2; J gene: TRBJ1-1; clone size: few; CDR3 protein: CASSQDGKDGDTEAFF; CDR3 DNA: TGTGCCAGCAGCCAAGATGGCAAGGACGGGGACACTGAAGCTTTCTTT